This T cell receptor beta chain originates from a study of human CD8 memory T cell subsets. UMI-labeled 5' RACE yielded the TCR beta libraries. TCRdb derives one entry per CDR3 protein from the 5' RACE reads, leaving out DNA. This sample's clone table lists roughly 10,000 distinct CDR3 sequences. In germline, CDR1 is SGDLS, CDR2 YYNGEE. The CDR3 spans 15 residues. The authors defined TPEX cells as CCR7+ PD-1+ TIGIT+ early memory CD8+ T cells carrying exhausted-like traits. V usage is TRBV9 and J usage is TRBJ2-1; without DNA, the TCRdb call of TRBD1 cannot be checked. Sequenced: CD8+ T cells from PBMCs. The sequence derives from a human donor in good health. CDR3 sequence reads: CASSVPDRGDNEQFF.